This TCR beta chain was observed in a study of blood T cell repertoires in COVID-19. Background on the study: Donors in the United States, Italy and Spain gave samples during acute or convalescent COVID-19.

Ages ranged from about 18 to 89 years, with residence in some 25 US areas. Donors in Cohort 3 who had recovered were those with two negative PCRs, healthcare professional clearance, or resolution of their symptoms. As originally analysed: Reference gene primer amplification in the assay estimated nucleated cell counts. Using immunoSEQ multiplex PCR, the repertoire was profiled, and TCRdb retains in-frame clones only, with some absent. That table gives V, J and clone size, and the DNA gave D and trimming. The sample has fewer than 400,000 clones, approximately 84% seen once. Germline V lookup: CDR1 LNHDA, CDR2 SQIVND (reference sequence). V was pared by 9 bases and J by 7 bases, with 9 bases between. This CDR3 region has 11 residues.

The V call is TRBV19, the J call TRBJ1-4; D gene ambiguous. Sequenced input: PBMCs or T cells enriched from blood (not recorded which). The receptor was derived from a man aged 25-45 years who had recovered from COVID-19. The CDR3 region is CASSGAEKLFF. CDR3 DNA sequence: TGTGCCAGCTCGGGAGCTGAAAAACTGTTTTTT.